This T cell receptor beta chain was recorded in a study of blood T cell repertoires in COVID-19. Turning to the study itself: Whether acute or convalescent, the COVID-19 samples came from the United States, Italy and Spain. PBMCs, B-cell-depleted T cells, or T cells were the source of the cDNA or gDNA that made up the material.

Per the original data handling: Using reference gene primer amplification, nucleated cell counts were estimated. Only in-frame clones appear in the TCRdb table, and some are missing; sequencing was by immunoSEQ multiplex PCR. The V and J calls and clone size were taken over from that table, and D and trimming were inferred from the DNA. The sample includes more than 150,000 clones, roughly 90% of them seen just once. CDR1 and CDR2 (germline): SGHRS, YFSETQ. V was cut by 0 bases and J by 3 bases, with 9 bases left in between. The CDR3 has 15 amino acids. The source material was peripheral blood. This chain links TRBV5-1 with TRBJ1-4; D not resolved. The receptor's source is a man between 60 and 70 years old with acute or convalescent COVID-19. CDR3 loop: CASSLGRGANEKLFF. Here the CDR3 DNA reads TGCGCCAGCAGCTTGGGCCGTGGAGCTAATGAAAAACTGTTTTTT.